This TCR beta chain appears in the sequencing data of a study of T cells in localized non-small cell lung cancer. Produced via immunoSEQ multiplex PCR; TCRdb's table is partial and in-frame only. The sample has some 2,600 clones, roughly a quarter seen once. The CDR3 runs to 15 residues. CDR1 SGHVS and CDR2 FNYEAQ come from the germline V gene. V lost 1 base to trimming and J lost 7 bases; unmatched junction nucleotides: 4. The sequencing here drew on lung tumor tissue, taken before any cancer treatment. The chain carries TRBV7-6 and TRBJ1-6; 7 bases are shared with TRBD1. This TCR derives from a female donor at least 60 years old with stage I lung adenocarcinoma. DNA for the CDR3: TGTGCCAGCAGCTTAGGACAGGGTCTAAATTCACCCCTCCACTTT. It translates to CASSLGQGLNSPLHF.